Sequencing of this TCR beta chain was carried out in a study of T cells after yellow fever vaccination. MiXCR, applied by TCRdb to the 5' RACE reads, yields one record per CDR3 protein. The sample includes nearly 300,000 distinct CDR3 sequences, approximately 10% of them seen just once. The study, taken as a whole, reports: Though it reached lower strength, the secondary response hit its peak faster, day 5 versus 15. Clones from primary vaccination mostly reappeared after the booster (about 97% CD4, approximately 86% CD8).

This CDR3 has 15 residues. The V gene's germline CDR1 is SSHAT and CDR2 FNYEAQ (reference sequence). This clonotype showed up many times. Its antigen is not identified. The germline gene is not matched at one end of the junction; a read error may be the cause. The J gene is TRBJ2-5, the V gene TRBV7-7; D uncertain. The source of this sequence is a man between 18 and 29 years old who received the YFV17D yellow fever vaccine. Sequencing was performed on CD4+ T cells sorted from PBMCs, taken 5 days after the yellow fever booster vaccination. CDR3 region: CASSRGPARPGTQYF. The CDR3 DNA is TGTGCTAGCAGTCGAGGTCCGGCTCGCCCGGGGACCCAGTACTTC.